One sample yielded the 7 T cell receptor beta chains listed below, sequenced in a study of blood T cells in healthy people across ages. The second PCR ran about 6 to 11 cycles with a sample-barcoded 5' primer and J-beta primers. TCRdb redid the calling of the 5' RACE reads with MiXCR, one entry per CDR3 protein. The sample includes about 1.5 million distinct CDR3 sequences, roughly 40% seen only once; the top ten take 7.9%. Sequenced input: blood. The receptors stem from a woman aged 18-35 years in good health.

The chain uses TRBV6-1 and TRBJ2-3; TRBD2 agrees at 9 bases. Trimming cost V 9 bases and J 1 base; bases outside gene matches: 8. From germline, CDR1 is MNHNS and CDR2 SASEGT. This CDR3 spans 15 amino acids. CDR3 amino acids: CASQGGTSRTDTQYF. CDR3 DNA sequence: TGTGCCAGTCAAGGAGGGACTAGCCGCACAGATACGCAGTATTTT.

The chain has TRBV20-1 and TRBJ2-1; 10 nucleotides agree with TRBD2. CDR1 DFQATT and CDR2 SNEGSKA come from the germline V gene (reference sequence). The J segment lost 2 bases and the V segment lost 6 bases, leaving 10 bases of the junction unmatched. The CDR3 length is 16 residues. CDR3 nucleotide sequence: TGCAGTGCCCCTATTACTAGCGGGGCTACCTACAATGAGCAGTTCTTC. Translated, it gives CSAPITSGATYNEQFF.

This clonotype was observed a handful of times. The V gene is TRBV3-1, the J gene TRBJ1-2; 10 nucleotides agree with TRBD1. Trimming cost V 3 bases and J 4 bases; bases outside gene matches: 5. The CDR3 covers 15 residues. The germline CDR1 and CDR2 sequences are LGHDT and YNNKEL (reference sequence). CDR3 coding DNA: TGTGCCAGCAGCCACTGGGACAGGGGAAGCTATGGCTACACCTTC. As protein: CASSHWDRGSYGYTF.

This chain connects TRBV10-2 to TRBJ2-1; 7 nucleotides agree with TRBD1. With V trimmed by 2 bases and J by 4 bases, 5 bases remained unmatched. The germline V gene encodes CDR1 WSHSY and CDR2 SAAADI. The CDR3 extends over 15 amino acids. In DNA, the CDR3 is TGCGCCAGCAGTGAGACGACAGGGCCTTACAATGAGCAGTTCTTC. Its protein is CASSETTGPYNEQFF.

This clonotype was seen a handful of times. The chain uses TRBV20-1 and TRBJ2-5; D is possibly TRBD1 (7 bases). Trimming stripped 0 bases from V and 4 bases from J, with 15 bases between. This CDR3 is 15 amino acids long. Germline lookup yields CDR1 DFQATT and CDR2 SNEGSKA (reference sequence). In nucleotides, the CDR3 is TGCAGTGCTAGAGATGGGACAGCGGGCGGAGAGACCCAGTACTTC. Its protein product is CSARDGTAGGETQYF.

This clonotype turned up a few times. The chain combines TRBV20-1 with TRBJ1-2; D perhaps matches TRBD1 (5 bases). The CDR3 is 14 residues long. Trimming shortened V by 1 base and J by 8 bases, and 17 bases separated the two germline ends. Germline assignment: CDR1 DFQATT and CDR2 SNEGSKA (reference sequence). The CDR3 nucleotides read TGCAGTGCTAGAGTTCCGGGACGGACTATCGGCTACACCTTC. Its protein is CSARVPGRTIGYTF.

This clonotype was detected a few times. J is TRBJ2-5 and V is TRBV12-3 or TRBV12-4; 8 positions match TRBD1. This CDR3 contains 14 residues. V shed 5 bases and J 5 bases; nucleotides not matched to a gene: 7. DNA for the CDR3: TGTGCCAGCAGTCCCATCGACAGGGGTGAGACCCAGTACTTC. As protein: CASSPIDRGETQYF.